The rows below give T cell receptor beta chains drawn from one sample of a study of blood T cell repertoires in COVID-19. Some clones are missing from TCRdb's copy, which holds only in-frame ones; the method was immunoSEQ multiplex PCR. Of about 60,000 clones listed, roughly 90% are singletons. The sample consisted of peripheral blood. All receptors derive from a human donor with acute or convalescent COVID-19. The donor label of this sample is uncertain. Each CDR3 is given with its conserved first and last residue. The D gene is left open where the match is weak. Expanded clones get a size class; other rows say once, few or many, or leave the size out.

TRBV29-1	TRBJ2-3	.	.	CSVLRGGTDTQYF	TGCAGCGTTCTCAGGGGGGGCACAGATACGCAGTATTTT
TRBV2	TRBJ1-1	.	.	CASSEGPNTEAFF	TGTGCCAGCAGTGAGGGCCCTAACACTGAAGCTTTCTTT
TRBV12-3/TRBV12-4	TRBJ1-2	.	.	CASTSYGYTF	TGTGCCAGCACCTCTTATGGCTACACCTTC
TRBV4-1	TRBJ1-2	TRBD1	.	CASSQWTGSYGYTF	TGCGCCAGCAGCCAATGGACAGGGTCCTATGGCTACACCTTC
TRBV19	TRBJ1-5	.	.	CASSIQGSSQPQHF	TGTGCCAGTAGTATACAGGGTTCTAGTCAGCCCCAGCATTTT
TRBV24-1	TRBJ2-7	.	.	CVTPRGGHEQYF	TGTGTCACTCCCCGGGGTGGCCACGAGCAGTACTTC
TRBV2	TRBJ2-2	TRBD1	once	CASSDRGLVTGELFF	TGTGCCAGCAGCGACAGGGGGCTGGTTACCGGGGAGCTGTTTTTT
TRBV9	TRBJ1-3	.	.	CASSPAGRQNGNTIYF	TGTGCCAGCAGCCCGGCCGGGAGGCAGAATGGAAACACCATATATTTT
TRBV5-4	TRBJ2-7	.	.	CASIAVTGTMGPEQYF	TGTGCCAGCATAGCTGTAACCGGGACAATGGGTCCCGAGCAGTACTTC
TRBV27	TRBJ1-2	TRBD1	.	CASSLRPDRAINYGYTF	TGTGCCAGCAGTTTAAGACCGGACAGGGCCATTAACTATGGCTACACCTTC
TRBV5-1	TRBJ1-2	TRBD1	.	CASSTGTAPTYGYTF	TGCGCCAGCAGCACCGGGACAGCCCCAACGTATGGCTACACCTTC
TRBV2	TRBJ1-4	TRBD1	.	CASSGQANANEKLFF	TGTGCCAGCTCGGGACAGGCCAACGCTAATGAAAAACTGTTTTTT
TRBV14	TRBJ2-5	TRBD1	.	CASSPGQGKETQYF	TGTGCCAGCAGCCCGGGACAGGGTAAAGAGACCCAGTACTTC
TRBV5-4	TRBJ1-1	TRBD1	.	CASSAPPTGGNTEAFF	TGTGCCAGCAGCGCCCCTCCGACAGGGGGCAACACTGAAGCTTTCTTT
TRBV28	TRBJ1-2	TRBD1	.	CASRQPGQGNYGYTF	TGTGCCAGCAGACAACCGGGACAGGGTAACTATGGCTACACCTTC
TRBV28	TRBJ1-5	.	.	CASTPGGRQQPQHF	TGTGCCAGCACCCCGGGAGGACGACAGCAGCCCCAGCATTTT
TRBV6-5	TRBJ1-2	TRBD1	once	CASSYRDRNYGYTF	TGTGCCAGCAGTTATCGGGACAGGAACTATGGCTACACCTTC
TRBV5-1	TRBJ2-7	.	few	CASSPYPGDAYEQYF	TGCGCCAGCAGCCCATACCCGGGAGACGCCTACGAGCAGTACTTC
TRBV11-2	TRBJ1-5	.	.	CASSRVPGSNQPQHF	TGTGCCAGCAGCCGCGTCCCCGGGAGCAATCAGCCCCAGCATTTT
TRBV4-2	TRBJ2-5	TRBD2	.	CASSPVPGLAGAKETQYF	TGTGCCAGCAGCCCGGTGCCGGGACTAGCGGGAGCCAAAGAGACCCAGTACTTC